This T cell receptor beta chain was documented in a study of T cells after yellow fever vaccination. Background on the study: Fractions of limited cellularity were prepared by means of SMART-Seq v4 Ultra Low Input. Broader study findings: Weaker, the secondary response had a peak occurring faster, on day 5 versus 15.

This CDR3 is 13 amino acids long. Unmatched junction bases numbered 6, after V lost 7 bases and J lost 1 base. CDR1 and CDR2 (germline): SQVTM, ANQGSEA. MiXCR was run by TCRdb on the 5' RACE reads, yielding one entry per CDR3 protein. The table has roughly 120,000 distinct CDR3 sequences, 8.4% seen once. As for this clonotype: Its antigen is not known.

Sequencing was performed on CD8+ T cells sorted from PBMCs, taken 45 days after the yellow fever booster vaccination. The chain joins TRBV29-1 to TRBJ2-7; TRBD1 matches at 8 bases. The sequence was obtained from a man aged 25 to 40 who received the YFV17D yellow fever vaccine. The CDR3 loop reads CSARTGRSYEQYF. The CDR3 nucleotides read TGCAGCGCGCGGACAGGGCGTTCCTACGAGCAGTACTTC.